The rows below give T cell receptor beta chains drawn from one sample of a study of patients and donors after allogeneic stem cell transplantation. TCRdb re-called the RT-PCR reads with MiXCR, one entry per CDR3 protein. The table includes approximately 200,000 distinct CDR3 sequences, roughly 38% detected once. Sequenced sample: blood, either unsorted or a sorted T cell fraction (not recorded which). The receptors come from a human donor who was either an allogeneic HSCT recipient or a stem cell or donor lymphocyte infusion donor (not recorded which). It is not recorded whose cells these are; they may come from a transplant donor. Both conserved end residues are part of each CDR3. A D gene is named only where the DNA matches it firmly. For some rows the clone size is stated as once, few or many, or as a class when expanded; others skip it.

v_gene,abundance,d_gene,j_gene,CDR3nt,CDR3aa
TRBV4-1,few,TRBD1,TRBJ1-1,TGCGCCAGCAGCCAAGAGAACAGGGGAAAGAACACTGAAGCTTTCTTT,CASSQENRGKNTEAFF
TRBV18,once,TRBD1,TRBJ1-1,TGTGCCAGCTCATCGACAGGGATAGACACTGAAGCTTTCTTT,CASSSTGIDTEAFF
TRBV20-1,-,-,TRBJ1-2,TGCAGTGCTAGAGAAGGGAACGGCTACACCTTC,CSAREGNGYTF
TRBV12-3/TRBV12-4,-,-,TRBJ2-6,TGTGCCAGCAGGGACAGTGTTGGGGCCAACGTCCTGACTTTC,CASRDSVGANVLTF
TRBV5-1,-,-,TRBJ1-1,TGCGCCAGCAAACTACGGTGGGACATGAACACTGAAGCTTTCTTT,CASKLRWDMNTEAFF
TRBV25-1,-,-,TRBJ1-5,TGTGCCAGCAGTGCGACAGGCTATAGCAATCAGCCCCAGCATTTT,CASSATGYSNQPQHF
TRBV7-2,-,-,TRBJ1-2,TGTGCCAGCAGCTTGGAGAAAAACTATGGCTACACCTTC,CASSLEKNYGYTF
TRBV5-1,-,-,TRBJ1-2,TGCGCCAGCAGCTTGGACGGCATCTATCGCTATGGCTACACCTTC,CASSLDGIYRYGYTF
TRBV6-2/TRBV6-3,-,TRBD2,TRBJ2-1,TGTGCCAGCAGTTGGAAAAGAGCGGGGGGGCTTGAGCAGTTCTTC,CASSWKRAGGLEQFF
TRBV6-6,-,-,TRBJ2-5,TGTGCCAGCAGAGTGACTGTCCTAGAGACCCAGTACTTC,CASRVTVLETQYF
TRBV5-1,few,-,TRBJ1-2,TGCGCCAGCAGCTTGGATTCCCTAAGTGGCTACACCTTC,CASSLDSLSGYTF
TRBV6-6,-,-,TRBJ2-7,TGTGCCAGCAGTTACGGTCGCTCAGGCAGCTACGAGCAGTACTTC,CASSYGRSGSYEQYF
TRBV20-1,-,-,TRBJ1-1,TGCAGTGCTAGTAGCCGCTTCACTGAAGCTTTCTTT,CSASSRFTEAFF
TRBV29-1,-,-,TRBJ1-1,TGCAGCGCGCGACACAAAGCTGAAGCTTTCTTT,CSARHKAEAFF
TRBV6-6,-,-,TRBJ1-1,TGTGCCAGCAGTTACTCGAGAGGCAGGGTGGGGACTGAAGCTTTCTTT,CASSYSRGRVGTEAFF
TRBV2,-,-,TRBJ2-5,TGTGCCAGCAGTGAGCGCAGGACGAGGGAGACCCAGTACTTC,CASSERRTRETQYF
TRBV7-8,once,-,TRBJ1-1,TGTGCCAGCAGCTTAGTATCAGGGACCACTGAAGCTTTCTTT,CASSLVSGTTEAFF
TRBV7-8,few,-,TRBJ1-1,TGTGCCAGCAGCTTAGCGCGCCTGGAAGCTTTCTTT,CASSLARLEAFF
TRBV6-1,-,-,TRBJ2-3,TGTGCCAGCAGTGAGGGCTACACAGATACGCAGTATTTT,CASSEGYTDTQYF
TRBV6-6,few,-,TRBJ1-4,TGTGCCAGCACCGGGTACGGGCAGGGGAGCGAAAAACTGTTTTTT,CASTGYGQGSEKLFF
TRBV7-9,-,TRBD1,TRBJ2-1,TGTGCCAGCAGCTTCGAGACAGGGCTAGGAGAGCAGTTCTTC,CASSFETGLGEQFF
TRBV15,-,-,TRBJ2-5,TGTGCCACCAGAAACGAACCGGCAGGCCAGGGGCAAGAGACCCAGTACTTC,CATRNEPAGQGQETQYF
TRBV2,-,-,TRBJ2-7,TGTGCCAGCAAGGTTACCTACGAGCAGTACTTC,CASKVTYEQYF
TRBV7-2,-,TRBD2,TRBJ2-1,TGTGCCAGCAGCTCGGGACTCCGGGAGGGGGAGTTCTTC,CASSSGLREGEFF
TRBV4-2,few,-,TRBJ1-4,TGTGCCAGCAGCCACAACACAGCAACTAATGAAAAACTGTTTTTT,CASSHNTATNEKLFF
TRBV10-3,medium-sized,TRBD2,TRBJ2-1,TGTGCCATCAGAAACCGGGACTACCCATACAATGAGCAGTTCTTC,CAIRNRDYPYNEQFF
TRBV7-9,few,TRBD1,TRBJ1-4,TGTGCCAGCAGTCAACCCCCAGGGGGCACGGCTAATGAAAAACTGTTTTTT,CASSQPPGGTANEKLFF
TRBV6-5,-,TRBD2,TRBJ2-1,TGTGCCAGCAGTTCGCAGGTATTCGGGACTAGCGGGAAGAATGAGCAGTTCTTC,CASSSQVFGTSGKNEQFF
TRBV5-5,few,TRBD1,TRBJ2-5,TGTGCCAGCAGCTTCGGGACAGAAGAGACCCAGTACTTC,CASSFGTEETQYF
TRBV25-1,few,-,TRBJ1-2,TGTGCCAGCAGTAGTGACGGACCTAACTATGGCTACACCTTC,CASSSDGPNYGYTF
TRBV29-1,-,TRBD1,TRBJ2-5,TGCAGCGTTATTAGAGGGGGCGGCGAGACCCAGTACTTC,CSVIRGGGETQYF
TRBV7-2,-,-,TRBJ1-6,TGTGCCAGCAGCTTAGTTTGGGGCACTGGTTCACCCCTCCACTTT,CASSLVWGTGSPLHF
TRBV7-7,-,-,TRBJ2-1,TGTGCCAGCAGCCCTGATGGGGCGGGGCAGTTCTTC,CASSPDGAGQFF
TRBV5-1,-,-,TRBJ1-1,TGCGCCAGCAGCCAGCGACAGAGTGAAGCTTTCTTT,CASSQRQSEAFF
TRBV7-8,-,-,TRBJ2-5,TGTGCCAGCAGCTTAGTAAACACTAGCCCGATGAGAGAGACCCAGTACTTC,CASSLVNTSPMRETQYF
TRBV7-9,-,-,TRBJ1-2,TGTGCCAGCAGCTTAGTAGCAGAATATCGCTATGGCTACACCTTC,CASSLVAEYRYGYTF
TRBV24-1,-,-,TRBJ2-2,TGTGCCACCAGTGGGAGGGCAGGGGCCACCGGGGAGCTGTTTTTT,CATSGRAGATGELFF
TRBV20-1,-,-,TRBJ1-1,TGCAGTGCTAGGCCGGGGAACACTGAAGCTTTCTTT,CSARPGNTEAFF
TRBV7-9,-,-,TRBJ2-5,TGTGCCAGCAGTCAACAAGAGACCCAGTACTTC,CASSQQETQYF
TRBV20-1,-,TRBD2,TRBJ2-3,TGCAGTGCTAATAGCGGGGGTAGCACAGATACGCAGTATTTT,CSANSGGSTDTQYF